These T cell receptor beta chains were read from a single sample in a study of blood T cells in healthy people across ages. TCRdb itself ran the 5' RACE reads through MiXCR, one entry per CDR3 protein. Altogether hundreds of thousands of distinct CDR3 sequences are present, around 25% being singletons, with the ten largest covering roughly a tenth. This sample also belongs to another study, concerning T cells of mothers and their children.

The sequenced material came from blood. These receptors originate from a boy aged 5-17 years in good health. Both conserved end residues are part of each CDR3. D genes are given only for firm matches. A row's size may be missing; if present it is once, few, many or a size class.

TRBJ2-7	few	-	TRBV28	CASSLVLKGHEQYF	TGTGCCAGCAGTTTAGTCTTGAAAGGCCACGAGCAGTACTTC
TRBJ2-1	few	TRBD1	TRBV4-1	CASSQDPQGAPYNEQFF	TGCGCCAGCAGCCAAGATCCCCAGGGGGCCCCCTACAATGAGCAGTTCTTC
TRBJ2-7	few	-	TRBV7-3	CASSLEVGISSYEQYF	TGTGCCAGCAGCTTAGAGGTCGGGATAAGCTCCTACGAGCAGTACTTC
TRBJ2-4	-	-	TRBV5-5	CASSLLSSGWGAKNIQYF	TGTGCCAGCAGCCTCCTGTCATCTGGATGGGGGGCCAAAAACATTCAGTACTTC
TRBJ1-6	few	TRBD1	TRBV12-3/TRBV12-4	CASREDRTYNSPLHF	TGTGCCAGCAGGGAGGACAGGACTTATAATTCACCCCTCCACTTT
TRBJ1-1	few	-	TRBV2	CASRRTLNTEAFF	TGTGCCAGCAGGCGGACATTGAACACTGAAGCTTTCTTT
TRBJ2-1	few	TRBD2	TRBV7-9	CASSFFRTSGINEQFF	TGTGCCAGCAGCTTCTTCCGGACTAGCGGGATTAATGAGCAGTTCTTC
TRBJ1-5	-	TRBD1	TRBV6-5	CASSYPLWDSNNQPQHF	TGTGCCAGCAGTTACCCTCTGTGGGACAGCAACAATCAGCCCCAGCATTTT
TRBJ1-1	few	TRBD1	TRBV29-1	CSVGGQGPITEAFF	TGCAGCGTTGGCGGACAGGGACCGATCACTGAAGCTTTCTTT
TRBJ1-1	-	TRBD1	TRBV19	CASSSGTGEAEAFF	TGTGCCAGTAGTTCTGGGACAGGGGAGGCTGAAGCTTTCTTT
TRBJ2-7	-	-	TRBV28	CASRALARSSYEQYF	TGTGCCAGCAGAGCCTTAGCGAGAAGCTCCTACGAGCAGTACTTC
TRBJ2-2	few	-	TRBV29-1	CSVATGSGSTGELFF	TGCAGCGTGGCTACAGGGTCGGGGTCTACCGGGGAGCTGTTTTTT
TRBJ2-1	few	TRBD2	TRBV20-1	CSARSPVLAVNPNNEQFF	TGCAGTGCTCGGTCCCCAGTACTAGCGGTAAACCCTAACAATGAGCAGTTCTTC
TRBJ2-3	few	-	TRBV6-4	CASSEAFTDTQYF	TGTGCCAGCAGTGAAGCTTTCACAGATACGCAGTATTTT
TRBJ2-2	few	-	TRBV20-1	CSAFKLGTGELFF	TGCAGTGCTTTTAAACTAGGGACCGGGGAGCTGTTTTTT
TRBJ2-7	-	TRBD2	TRBV20-1	CSARDRSGRIEQYF	TGCAGTGCTAGAGATCGGAGCGGGAGGATCGAGCAGTACTTC
TRBJ2-5	-	-	TRBV12-3/TRBV12-4	CASTLGGEETQYF	TGTGCCAGCACCTTGGGGGGCGAAGAGACCCAGTACTTC
TRBJ2-3	few	-	TRBV5-6	CASSLFTAAASTDTQYF	TGTGCCAGCAGCTTGTTTACGGCGGCAGCTAGCACAGATACGCAGTATTTT
TRBJ2-7	few	TRBD2	TRBV3-1	CASSPSGGMEYEQYF	TGTGCCAGCAGCCCCTCCGGGGGGATGGAATACGAGCAGTACTTC
TRBJ2-3	few	TRBD1	TRBV20-1	CSADRRGQGAGDTQYF	TGCAGTGCCGATCGCCGGGGACAGGGGGCAGGAGATACGCAGTATTTT
TRBJ1-1	-	TRBD1	TRBV7-2	CASSLVRGRGTEAFF	TGTGCCAGCAGCTTAGTGAGGGGGCGAGGCACTGAAGCTTTCTTT
TRBJ1-4	-	-	TRBV20-1	CSASSGRGEKLFF	TGCAGTGCTAGCTCGGGCCGGGGTGAAAAACTGTTCTTT
TRBJ1-3	few	-	TRBV18	CASSPDPSSGNTIYF	TGTGCCAGCTCACCAGATCCCAGCTCTGGAAACACCATATATTTT
TRBJ1-2	few	TRBD1	TRBV9	CASSHGPDREDYGYTF	TGTGCCAGCAGCCACGGCCCGGACAGGGAGGACTATGGCTACACCTTC
TRBJ1-1	few	-	TRBV28	CASSAKSGSTEAFF	TGTGCCAGCAGCGCTAAGAGTGGGAGCACTGAAGCTTTCTTT
TRBJ1-4	few	-	TRBV7-9	CASSTGVEVTNEKLFF	TGTGCCAGCAGCACCGGGGTCGAGGTCACTAATGAAAAACTGTTTTTT
TRBJ2-1	few	TRBD1	TRBV6-2/TRBV6-3	CASTQGAREQFF	TGTGCCAGCACCCAGGGGGCGAGGGAGCAGTTCTTC
TRBJ2-1	few	-	TRBV3-1	CASSQPRQGYAGDNEQFF	TGTGCCAGCAGCCAACCGCGACAGGGGTACGCGGGGGACAATGAGCAGTTCTTC
TRBJ2-7	-	TRBD2	TRBV12-3/TRBV12-4	CASSLRPSGEQYF	TGTGCCAGCAGTCTCCGACCTAGCGGGGAGCAGTACTTC
TRBJ2-5	-	TRBD1	TRBV7-9	CASSSQGAEYF	TGTGCCAGCAGCTCACAGGGGGCTGAGTACTTC
TRBJ2-3	-	-	TRBV20-1	CSAIVSIGASSTDTQYF	TGCAGTGCTATCGTCAGTATCGGGGCTAGCAGCACAGATACGCAGTATTTT
TRBJ2-1	few	TRBD2	TRBV5-1	CASSFLLAGGLRIEQFF	TGCGCCAGCAGCTTTCTACTAGCGGGAGGGCTGAGGATTGAGCAGTTCTTC
TRBJ1-1	-	-	TRBV20-1	CSAREGGEVEAFF	TGCAGTGCTAGAGAGGGGGGGGAGGTGGAAGCTTTCTTT
TRBJ2-5	-	-	TRBV7-9	CASSSPDWGRETQYF	TGTGCCAGCAGCTCACCTGATTGGGGGCGAGAGACCCAGTACTTC
TRBJ1-3	-	-	TRBV6-1	CASRQIVTDGPSGNTIYF	TGTGCCAGCAGGCAAATAGTAACAGACGGCCCCTCTGGAAACACCATATATTTT
TRBJ2-5	-	-	TRBV7-9	CASSRDAGSQETQYF	TGTGCCAGCAGCCGGGACGCGGGATCTCAAGAGACCCAGTACTTC
TRBJ2-2	-	-	TRBV11-2	CASTLGGTGELFF	TGTGCCAGCACCTTAGGGGGGACCGGGGAGCTGTTTTTT
TRBJ1-6	few	-	TRBV10-1	CASRQGSGSPLHF	TGCGCCAGCAGACAGGGATCTGGTTCACCCCTCCACTTT
TRBJ2-1	few	TRBD2	TRBV11-2	CASSNPGLAGRNEQFF	TGTGCCAGCAGCAACCCGGGACTAGCAGGACGGAATGAGCAGTTCTTC
TRBJ2-1	-	-	TRBV12-3/TRBV12-4	CASSLGTRGNQQFF	TGTGCCAGCAGTTTAGGCACCAGGGGTAATCAGCAGTTCTTC
TRBJ2-7	-	TRBD1	TRBV29-1	CSVEDSATGSYEQYF	TGCAGCGTTGAAGATTCGGCGACAGGGTCATACGAGCAGTACTTC
TRBJ2-3	-	TRBD2	TRBV12-3/TRBV12-4	CASSAAHGRGGADTQYF	TGTGCCAGCAGTGCAGCCCATGGGCGGGGGGGCGCAGATACGCAGTATTTT
TRBJ2-1	-	-	TRBV13	CASSDPVGPPYNEQFF	TGTGCCAGCAGCGACCCCGTGGGGCCTCCCTACAATGAGCAGTTCTTC